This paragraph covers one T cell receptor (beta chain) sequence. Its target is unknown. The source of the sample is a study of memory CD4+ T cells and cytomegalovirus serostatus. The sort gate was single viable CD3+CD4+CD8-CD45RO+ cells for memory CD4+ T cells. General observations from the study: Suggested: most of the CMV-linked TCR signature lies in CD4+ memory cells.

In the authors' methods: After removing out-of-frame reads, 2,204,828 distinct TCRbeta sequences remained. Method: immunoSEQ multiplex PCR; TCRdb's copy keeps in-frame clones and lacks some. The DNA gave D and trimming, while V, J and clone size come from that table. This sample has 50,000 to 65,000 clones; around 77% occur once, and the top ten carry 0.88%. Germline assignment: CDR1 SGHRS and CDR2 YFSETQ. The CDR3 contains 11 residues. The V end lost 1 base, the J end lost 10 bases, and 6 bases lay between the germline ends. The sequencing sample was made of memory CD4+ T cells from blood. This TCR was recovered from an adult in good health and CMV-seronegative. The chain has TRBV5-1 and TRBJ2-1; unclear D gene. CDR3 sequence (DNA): TGCGCCAGCAGCTTGACAGCCGAGCAGTTCTTC. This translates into CASSLTAEQFF.